The 10 T cell receptor beta chains presented below share a single source sample, sequenced in a study of blood T cells in healthy people across ages. PCR was performed a second time for about 6 to 11 cycles using a sample-barcoded 5' primer and a J-beta primer mix. A single record per CDR3 protein comes from TCRdb applying MiXCR to the 5' RACE reads. This sample has more than 650,000 distinct CDR3 sequences; about a fifth occur once, and the top ten carry less than 25%. Sequenced sample: blood. The receptor set was obtained from a man aged 65 to 85 in good health.

This clonotype was observed a single time. V gene TRBV7-2 combines with J gene TRBJ2-3, with D possibly TRBD2 on 6 matching bases. V shed 5 bases and J shed 3 bases, with 24 bases lying between them. CDR1 SGHTA and CDR2 FQGNSA come from the germline V gene. The CDR3 totals 18 residues. CDR3 nucleotide sequence: TGTGCCAGCAGCGACCCAGATATCAATAGCGGCTTAACAGATACGCAGTATTTT. It translates to CASSDPDINSGLTDTQYF.

The V gene is TRBV9, the J gene TRBJ1-2; TRBD1 matches at 8 bases. Germline values: CDR1 SGDLS, CDR2 YYNGEE. This CDR3 contains 14 residues. V shed 3 bases, J shed 7 bases, and the junction held 8 bases outside the gene matches. The CDR3 sequence: CASSAGQGLIGYTF. The CDR3 region has the DNA TGTGCCAGCAGCGCCGGACAGGGCCTTATTGGCTACACCTTC.

The chain has TRBV11-2 and TRBJ2-5; TRBD1 aligns across 10 bases. This CDR3 is built from 13 residues. V was pared by 5 bases and J by 11 bases, with 8 bases of the junction left unmatched. Germline lookup yields CDR1 SGHAT and CDR2 FQNNGV. The CDR3 DNA sequence: TGTGCCAGCAGCATCCAAGACAGGGGGCTGCAGTACTTC. It is translated as CASSIQDRGLQYF. Together with reference TRBV11-2 and TRBJ2-5, the CDR3 gives the full variable domain: EAGVAQSPRYKIIEKRQSVAFWCNPISGHATLYWYQQILGQGPKLLIQFQNNGVVDDSQLPKDRFSAERLKGVDSTLKIQPAKLEDSAVYLCASSIQDRGLQYFGPGTRLLVL.

This clonotype was counted once. V usage is TRBV18 and J usage is TRBJ1-5; 7 bases align to TRBD1. Trimming removed 3 bases from V and 3 bases from J; junction bases left unmatched: 5. The germline gives CDR1 KGHSH, CDR2 LQKENI. There are 15 residues in the CDR3. CDR3 amino acids: CASSPGQLDNQPQHF. In DNA, the CDR3 is TGTGCCAGCTCACCGGGACAGTTGGACAATCAGCCCCAGCATTTT.

This clonotype was counted a few times. The chain recombines TRBV5-1 with TRBJ2-3; 11 nucleotides align to TRBD2. V was pared by 7 bases and J by 2 bases, with 6 bases of the junction left unmatched. This CDR3 is built from 15 residues. The germline CDR1 and CDR2 sequences are SGHRS and YFSETQ. The CDR3 DNA follows: TGCGCCAGCGGAGCTAGCGGGGGGCTCACAGATACGCAGTATTTT. This codes for CASGASGGLTDTQYF.

This clonotype showed up just a few times. The J gene is TRBJ1-3, the V gene TRBV28; D unresolved. Germline CDR1 and CDR2: MDHEN and SYDVKM. This CDR3 has 14 residues. Trimming cost V 6 bases and J 0 bases, with 9 bases left between them. The CDR3 DNA reads TGTGCCAGCAGACGGCCGAACTCTGGAAACACCATATATTTT. This codes for CASRRPNSGNTIYF. The entire variable domain, with the rest obtained from reference TRBV28 and TRBJ1-3, is as follows: DVKVTQSSRYLVKRTGEKVFLECVQDMDHENMFWYRQDPGLGLRLIYFSYDVKMKEKGDIPEGYSVSREKKERFSLILESASTNQTSMYLCASRRPNSGNTIYFGEGSWLTVV.

This clonotype was seen only a few times. The chain links TRBV6-2 or TRBV6-3 to TRBJ2-7, with D possibly being TRBD1 or TRBD2 (5 bases each). The J call may be mistaken, given a closer DNA end match to TRBJ2-1. CDR3 length: 14 residues. Germline assignment: CDR1 MNHEY and CDR2 SVGEGT. CDR3 amino acids: CASSYSGTTDEQFF. The DNA of the CDR3 is TGTGCCAGCAGTTACTCAGGGACCACCGATGAGCAGTTCTTC.

This clonotype showed up just a few times. The V gene is TRBV12-3 or TRBV12-4, the J gene TRBJ1-2; 9 bases are a match to TRBD1. The CDR3 runs 14 residues. The ends lost 7 bases at V and 7 bases at J; junction bases unmatched: 10. The CDR3 DNA follows: TGTGCCAGCACCGGAACAGGGGGCGTAGGTGGCTACACCTTC. This sequence encodes CASTGTGGVGGYTF.

The chain couples TRBV5-5 to TRBJ1-2; TRBD1 matches at 7 bases. Germline V gene lookup returns CDR1 SGHKS and CDR2 YYEKEE (reference sequence). J was trimmed by 0 bases and V by 2 bases; bases with no gene match: 4. This CDR3 has 15 amino acids. The CDR3 sequence: CASSFTGDANYGYTF. The CDR3 DNA is TGTGCCAGCAGCTTTACAGGGGATGCTAACTATGGCTACACCTTC.

J is TRBJ2-2 and V is TRBV4-1, with D uncertain. V gave up 7 bases and J gave up 3 bases, with 15 bases separating them. This CDR3 contains 15 residues. Germline V CDR1 and CDR2: MGHRA, YSYEKL. The CDR3 region has the DNA TGCGCCAGCACTAAATTCGAAACCGACACCGGGGAGCTGTTTTTT. Translating it yields CASTKFETDTGELFF.